The 5 T cell receptor beta chains in this list originate from one sample, sequenced in a study of shared clonotypes between healthy human individuals. Measured with immunoSEQ multiplex PCR; TCRdb has only the in-frame clones, and not every one. The table shows some 700,000 clones, with about 92% occurring only once. The specimen sequenced was memory CD8+ T cells from PBMCs. Specified subset: CD45RO+ cells pooled with CCR7-negative TemRA cells. Receptors originate from a man aged 18 to 35 in good health. Some clones in this sample may be carry-over from other donors' samples.

The V call is TRBV4-3, the J call TRBJ1-2, with a possible D match to TRBD1 (5 bases). This CDR3 contains 17 residues. V shed 0 bases and J shed 6 bases, with 20 bases lying between them. In germline, CDR1 is LGHNA, CDR2 YSLEER. CDR3 protein: CASSQDLIWGEANGYTF. The CDR3, as DNA: TGCGCCAGCAGCCAAGACTTGATATGGGGGGAAGCGAATGGCTACACCTTC.

The rearrangement joins TRBV28 to TRBJ2-1; 7 bases are a match to TRBD1. Trimming at V came to 2 bases and at J to 5 bases, leaving 9 bases not matched to a gene. The germline CDR1 and CDR2 sequences are MDHEN and SYDVKM. The CDR3 extends over 16 amino acids. The CDR3 nucleotides read TGTGCCAGCAGTTTACTGGGGGACAGCTATAACAATGAGCAGTTCTTC. Protein product: CASSLLGDSYNNEQFF.

The gene calls are TRBV5-1 and TRBJ2-4; 8 bases line up with TRBD1. Germline V gene data show CDR1 as SGHRS and CDR2 as YFSETQ. V lost 3 bases to trimming and J lost 3 bases; unmatched junction nucleotides: 5. The CDR3 loop spans 15 amino acids. This chain's CDR3 is CASSWGTGDKNIQYF. DNA for the CDR3: TGCGCCAGCAGCTGGGGGACAGGTGACAAAAACATTCAGTACTTC. Combining the CDR3 with reference TRBV5-1 and TRBJ2-4 gives the whole variable domain KAGVTQTPRYLIKTRGQQVTLSCSPISGHRSVSWYQQTPGQGLQFLFEYFSETQRNKGNFPGRFSGRQFSNSRSEMNVSTLELGDSALYLCASSWGTGDKNIQYFGAGTRLSVL.

This chain joins TRBV2 and TRBJ2-7; 9 bases line up with TRBD2. The CDR3 is 16 residues long. CDR1 and CDR2 (germline): SNHLY, FYNNEI. V dropped 2 bases and J dropped 7; count of bases not matched to a gene: 12. CDR3 protein: CASSERTSDPIREQYF. Written as DNA, the CDR3 is TGTGCCAGCAGTGAAAGGACTAGCGACCCTATTAGGGAGCAGTACTTC.

This clone showed up just once. The gene calls are TRBV27 and TRBJ2-7; TRBD1 or TRBD2 may be the D gene (6 bases each). V was clipped by 4 bases and J by 4 bases, with 11 bases between them. The CDR3 is 13 residues long. In germline, CDR1 is MNHEY, CDR2 SMNVEV (reference sequence). The CDR3 DNA follows: TGTGCCAGCAGTTATGGGGGGCGATACGAGCAGTACTTC. Protein sequence: CASSYGGRYEQYF.